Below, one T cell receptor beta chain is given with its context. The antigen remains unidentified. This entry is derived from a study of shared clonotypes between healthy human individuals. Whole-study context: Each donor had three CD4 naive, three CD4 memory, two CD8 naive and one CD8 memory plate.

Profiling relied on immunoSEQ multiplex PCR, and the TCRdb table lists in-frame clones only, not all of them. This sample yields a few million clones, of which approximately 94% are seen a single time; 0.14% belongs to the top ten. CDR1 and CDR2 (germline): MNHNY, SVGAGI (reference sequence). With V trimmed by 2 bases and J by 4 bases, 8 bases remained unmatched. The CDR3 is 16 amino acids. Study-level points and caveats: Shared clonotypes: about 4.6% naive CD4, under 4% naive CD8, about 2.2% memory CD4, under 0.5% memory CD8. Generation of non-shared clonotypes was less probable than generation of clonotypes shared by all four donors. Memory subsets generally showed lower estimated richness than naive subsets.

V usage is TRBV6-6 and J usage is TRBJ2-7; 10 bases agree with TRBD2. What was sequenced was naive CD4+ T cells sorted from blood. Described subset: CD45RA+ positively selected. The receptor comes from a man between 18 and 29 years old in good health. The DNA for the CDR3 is TGTGCCAGCAGTTACGATGGGCTAGCGGGAGTATACGAGCAGTACTTC. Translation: CASSYDGLAGVYEQYF.